Reported below is one TCR beta chain. This record belongs to a study of blood T cell repertoires in COVID-19. On the study more broadly: T cells, B-cell-depleted T cells, or PBMCs provided the cDNA or gDNA that served as material.

V was clipped by 6 bases and J by 6 bases; unmatched bases: 7. The CDR3 is 13 amino acids. Germline V gene sequence: CDR1 SGHAT, CDR2 FQDESV (reference sequence). Sequenced by immunoSEQ multiplex PCR; TCRdb stores in-frame clones only, minus some. The sample holds hundreds of thousands of clones; almost 90% are singletons and the top ten take 1.5% to 2%. Specimen: PBMCs or T cells enriched from blood (not recorded which). This chain links TRBV11-1 with TRBJ2-7, with TRBD2 matching over 8 bases. This TCR derives from a woman between 18 and 29 years old with acute COVID-19. CDR3 residues: CASRNSGRPEQYF. The CDR3, as DNA: TGTGCCAGCAGGAACAGCGGGAGACCCGAGCAGTACTTC. Supplemented by reference TRBV11-1 and TRBJ2-7, the full variable domain reads EAEVAQSPRYKITEKSQAVAFWCDPISGHATLYWYRQILGQGPELLVQFQDESVVDDSQLPKDRFSAERLKGVDSTLKIQPAELGDSAMYLCASRNSGRPEQYFGPGTRLTVT.